Listed below are T cell receptor beta chains from one sample, sequenced in a study of spatial heterogeneity in lung cancer. MiXCR was run by TCRdb on the 5' RACE reads, yielding one entry per CDR3 protein. The table shows 3,000 to 4,000 distinct CDR3 sequences, with around 6.7% occurring only once. The material was normal lung tissue next to the tumor, obtained at surgery. Receptor source: a male donor with early-stage non-small cell lung cancer. Both conserved end residues are part of each CDR3. Each record gives: V gene, D gene, J gene, CDR3 protein. The D gene is left open where the match is weak.

>TRBV25-1|TRBD2|TRBJ2-1
CASSEEAGDPIDNEQFF
>TRBV7-2|NA|TRBJ2-5
CASSQNMGAQETQYF
>TRBV6-5|NA|TRBJ2-7
CASSYLVRGGEGEQYF
>TRBV3-1|NA|TRBJ1-2
CASSHSSQATNYGYTF
>TRBV6-2/TRBV6-3|NA|TRBJ2-3
CASSYSEFPDTQYF
>TRBV12-3/TRBV12-4|NA|TRBJ2-5
CASSSTWAGRETQYF
>TRBV7-3|NA|TRBJ2-3
CASSQEPSGTDTQYF
>TRBV29-1|NA|TRBJ2-4
CSVEGGLAKNIQYF
>TRBV20-1|NA|TRBJ2-3
CSARDGERSTDTQYF
>TRBV7-2|TRBD2|TRBJ2-1
CASSLGAGGSYNEQFF
>TRBV7-2|TRBD2|TRBJ2-1
CASSFGRDEQFF
>TRBV25-1|TRBD2|TRBJ2-1
CASSWVGAGLASYNEQFF
>TRBV6-5|NA|TRBJ2-3
CASSRRGRGTFTQYF
>TRBV14|NA|TRBJ2-7
CASSQDLVPSYEQYF
>TRBV5-6|NA|TRBJ2-7
CAGYRWGVSEQYF
>TRBV6-5|NA|TRBJ1-5
CASSYSMDQPQHF
>TRBV6-5|NA|TRBJ1-1
CASSSPALNTEAFF
>TRBV7-2|NA|TRBJ1-1
CASSLNFPQAFF
>TRBV5-1|NA|TRBJ2-3
CASSLQGTYGTDTQYF
>TRBV29-1|TRBD1|TRBJ1-1
CSVFRTGNTEAFF
>TRBV7-2|NA|TRBJ2-3
CASSLGRGGTDTQYF
>TRBV11-3|TRBD2|TRBJ2-1
CASSPGTSGGGSYNEQFF
>TRBV6-5|NA|TRBJ1-2
CASSGGRPYGYTF
>TRBV27|NA|TRBJ1-1
CASSWKSIGTVNTEAFF
>TRBV6-5|NA|TRBJ1-1
CASTSPWAEAFF
>TRBV6-5|TRBD1|TRBJ1-1
CASSYQGVAEAFF
>TRBV30|NA|TRBJ2-7
CAWRRGNEQYF
>TRBV29-1|NA|TRBJ2-5
CSVAFQETQYF
>TRBV11-3|NA|TRBJ1-4
CASSPRAVGPMGKLFF
>TRBV12-3/TRBV12-4|NA|TRBJ1-2
CASSISGFGYTF
>TRBV12-3/TRBV12-4|TRBD2|TRBJ2-4
CASSGSGSGENIQYF
>TRBV7-8|TRBD1|TRBJ1-6
CASSNRGADSPLHF
>TRBV19|TRBD1|TRBJ2-7
CASSIRTGDHEQYF
>TRBV2|TRBD1|TRBJ2-7
CASRGDRQGSTYEQYF
>TRBV7-9|TRBD1|TRBJ1-1
CASAGQGVWTEAFF
>TRBV20-1|TRBD1|TRBJ2-1
CSGDRGTDEQFF
>TRBV7-9|TRBD2|TRBJ2-3
CASSLQAGGPADTQYF
>TRBV28|NA|TRBJ2-6
CASSLGTISGANVLTF
>TRBV4-2|NA|TRBJ1-4
CASSHNLAGAGEKLFF
>TRBV20-1|TRBD2|TRBJ2-2
CSAPLAGSNTGELFF
>TRBV7-2|TRBD1|TRBJ2-1
CASSLDRANEQFF
>TRBV4-3|NA|TRBJ2-6
CASSQDLGGLSSGANVLTF
>TRBV12-3/TRBV12-4|NA|TRBJ1-2
CASSLARPSLGGYTF
>TRBV7-2|NA|TRBJ2-5
CASSSQSAAGETQYF
>TRBV11-3|TRBD1|TRBJ2-3
CASSSSSGTGGTDTQYF
>TRBV7-3|NA|TRBJ2-5
CASSRTPKETQYF
>TRBV9|NA|TRBJ1-1
CASSVQIGDTEAFF
>TRBV20-1|TRBD1|TRBJ2-1
CSADDRGDEQFF
>TRBV7-8|NA|TRBJ1-1
CASSFRDEPGLSFF
>TRBV7-2|NA|TRBJ2-3
CASTWEFTDTQYF
>TRBV5-1|NA|TRBJ2-3
CASSFGLSTDTQYF
>TRBV12-3/TRBV12-4|TRBD1|TRBJ2-3
CASRGQGTDTQYF
>TRBV7-9|TRBD1|TRBJ2-2
CASSWQSGTVNTGELFF
>TRBV11-3|NA|TRBJ2-2
CASSLDPGGDWELFF
>TRBV6-1|NA|TRBJ2-3
CASSTAAGTDTQYF